This TCR beta chain was sequenced for a study of blood T cell repertoires in COVID-19. In the study overall: Material from acute and convalescent COVID-19 was sourced from the United States, Italy and Spain. Sample material is recorded as cDNA or gDNA derived from T cells, B-cell-depleted T cells, or PBMCs.

There are 13 residues in the CDR3. V was clipped by 8 bases and J by 1 base, with 10 bases between them. Germline V CDR1 and CDR2: PRHDT, FYEKMQ (reference sequence). In the authors' workflow: Amplified reference gene primers provided the basis for estimating nucleated cell counts. Sequenced by immunoSEQ multiplex PCR; TCRdb stores in-frame clones only, minus some. Clone size and the V and J calls come from that table; the DNA yielded D and trimming. The top ten clones hold roughly 8.5% of a sample with approximately 250,000 clones, approximately 86% of them seen once. The sample taken for sequencing was peripheral blood. The receptor was isolated from a man aged 40-55 years with active or convalescent COVID-19. V usage is TRBV13 and J usage is TRBJ2-3, with D possibly TRBD2 on 6 matching bases. The CDR3, as DNA: TGTGCCAGCGGAGGGGCAGGCACAGATACGCAGTATTTT. Amino acid sequence: CASGGAGTDTQYF.